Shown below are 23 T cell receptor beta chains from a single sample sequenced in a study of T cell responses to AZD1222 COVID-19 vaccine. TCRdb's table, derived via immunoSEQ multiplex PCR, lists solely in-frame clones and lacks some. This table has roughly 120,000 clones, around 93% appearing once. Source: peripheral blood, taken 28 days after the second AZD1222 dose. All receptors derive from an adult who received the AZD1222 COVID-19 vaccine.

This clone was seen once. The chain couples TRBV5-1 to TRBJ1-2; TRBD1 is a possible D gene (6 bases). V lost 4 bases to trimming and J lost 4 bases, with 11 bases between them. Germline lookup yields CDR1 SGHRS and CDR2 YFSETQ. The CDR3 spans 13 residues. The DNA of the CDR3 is TGCGCCAGCAGCCCTGGACAGAGCTATGGCTACACCTTC. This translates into CASSPGQSYGYTF.

The CDR3, as DNA: TGTGCCAGCAGCCACAGAGGACTAGCCGACTCCTACAATGAGCAGTTCTTC. Translation gives CASSHRGLADSYNEQFF. V usage is TRBV11-2 and J usage is TRBJ2-1; 8 bases align to TRBD2. With V trimmed by 5 bases and J by 0 bases, 9 bases remained unmatched. Germline V gives CDR1 SGHAT, CDR2 FQNNGV. The CDR3 covers 17 residues.

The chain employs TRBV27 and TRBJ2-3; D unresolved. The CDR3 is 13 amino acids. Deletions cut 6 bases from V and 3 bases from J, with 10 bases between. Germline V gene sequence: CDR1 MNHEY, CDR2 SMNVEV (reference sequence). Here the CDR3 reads CASSLTETDTQYF. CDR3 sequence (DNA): TGTGCCAGCAGCCTGACCGAGACAGATACGCAGTATTTT.

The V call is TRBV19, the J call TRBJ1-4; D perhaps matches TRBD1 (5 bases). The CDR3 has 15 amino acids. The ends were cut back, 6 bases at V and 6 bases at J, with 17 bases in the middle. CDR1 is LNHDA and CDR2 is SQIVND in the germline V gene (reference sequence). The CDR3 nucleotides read TGTGCCAGTAGCAAAACCGGGGGGATGGATGAAAAACTGTTTTTT. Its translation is CASSKTGGMDEKLFF.

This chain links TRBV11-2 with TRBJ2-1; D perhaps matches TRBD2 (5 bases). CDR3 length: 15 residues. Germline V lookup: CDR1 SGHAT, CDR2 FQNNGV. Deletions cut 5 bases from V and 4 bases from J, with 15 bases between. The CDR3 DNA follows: TGTGCCAGCAGCCCGGAAGTAGCGATGTACAATGAGCAGTTCTTC. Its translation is CASSPEVAMYNEQFF.

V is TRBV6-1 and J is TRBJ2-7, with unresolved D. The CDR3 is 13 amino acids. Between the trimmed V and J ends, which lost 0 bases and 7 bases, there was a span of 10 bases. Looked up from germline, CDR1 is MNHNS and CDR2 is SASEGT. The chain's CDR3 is CASSEAIGREQYF. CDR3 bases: TGTGCCAGCAGTGAAGCAATTGGGCGGGAGCAGTACTTC.

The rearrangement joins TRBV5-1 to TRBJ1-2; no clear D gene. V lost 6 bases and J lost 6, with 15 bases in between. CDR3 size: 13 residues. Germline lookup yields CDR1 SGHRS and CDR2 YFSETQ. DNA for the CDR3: TGCGCCAGCACCTCCGGGGTCGAGAATGGCTACACCTTC. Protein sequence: CASTSGVENGYTF.

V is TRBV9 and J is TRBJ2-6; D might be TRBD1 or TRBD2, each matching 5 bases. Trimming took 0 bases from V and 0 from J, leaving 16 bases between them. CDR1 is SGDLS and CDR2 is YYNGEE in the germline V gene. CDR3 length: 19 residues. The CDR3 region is CASSVDVGVALSGANVLTF. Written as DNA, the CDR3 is TGTGCCAGCAGCGTAGACGTGGGGGTGGCACTCTCTGGGGCCAACGTCCTGACTTTC.

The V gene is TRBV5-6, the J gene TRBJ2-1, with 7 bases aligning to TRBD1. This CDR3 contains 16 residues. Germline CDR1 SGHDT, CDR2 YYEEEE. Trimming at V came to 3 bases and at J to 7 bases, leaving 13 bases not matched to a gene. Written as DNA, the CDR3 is TGTGCCAGCAGCTCCTTCTGGGACAGAGGAGGTAATGAGCAGTTCTTC. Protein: CASSSFWDRGGNEQFF.

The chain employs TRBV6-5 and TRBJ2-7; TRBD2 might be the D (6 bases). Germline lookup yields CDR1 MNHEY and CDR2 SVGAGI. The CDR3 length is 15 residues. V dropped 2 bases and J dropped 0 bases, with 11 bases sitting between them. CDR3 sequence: CASSYVFGGSYEQYF. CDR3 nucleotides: TGTGCCAGCAGTTACGTCTTCGGGGGCTCCTACGAGCAGTACTTC.

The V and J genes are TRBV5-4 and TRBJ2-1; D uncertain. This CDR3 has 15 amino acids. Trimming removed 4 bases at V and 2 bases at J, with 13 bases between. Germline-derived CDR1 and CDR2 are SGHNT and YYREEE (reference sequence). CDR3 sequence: CASSHVQRPYNEQFF. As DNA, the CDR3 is TGTGCCAGCAGCCACGTACAACGACCCTACAATGAGCAGTTCTTC.

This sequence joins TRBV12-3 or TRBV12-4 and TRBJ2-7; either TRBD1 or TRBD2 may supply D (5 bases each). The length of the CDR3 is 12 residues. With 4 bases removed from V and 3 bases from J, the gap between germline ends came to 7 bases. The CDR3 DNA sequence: TGTGCCAGCAGTTCTGGGGGCTACGAGCAGTACTTC. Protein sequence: CASSSGGYEQYF.

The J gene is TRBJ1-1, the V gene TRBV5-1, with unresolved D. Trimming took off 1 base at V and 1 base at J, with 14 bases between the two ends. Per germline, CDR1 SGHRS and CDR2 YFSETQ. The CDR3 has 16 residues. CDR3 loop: CASSLSPVSQNTEAFF. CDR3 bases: TGCGCCAGCAGCTTGTCACCGGTAAGCCAGAACACTGAAGCTTTCTTT.

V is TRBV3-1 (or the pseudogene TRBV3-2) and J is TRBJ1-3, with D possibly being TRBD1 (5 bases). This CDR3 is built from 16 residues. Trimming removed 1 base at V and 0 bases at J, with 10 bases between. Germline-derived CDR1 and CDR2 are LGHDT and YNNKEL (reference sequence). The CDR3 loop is CASSQVWDLSGNTIYF. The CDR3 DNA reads TGTGCCAGCAGCCAAGTTTGGGACCTCTCTGGAAACACCATATATTTT.

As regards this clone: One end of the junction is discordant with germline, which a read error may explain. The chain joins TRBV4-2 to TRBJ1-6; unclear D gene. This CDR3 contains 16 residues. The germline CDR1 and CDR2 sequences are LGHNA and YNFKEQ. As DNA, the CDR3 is TGTGCCAGCAGCAAAGAGCAGAAGTCCTATAATTCACCCCTCCACTTT. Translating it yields CASSKEQKSYNSPLHF.

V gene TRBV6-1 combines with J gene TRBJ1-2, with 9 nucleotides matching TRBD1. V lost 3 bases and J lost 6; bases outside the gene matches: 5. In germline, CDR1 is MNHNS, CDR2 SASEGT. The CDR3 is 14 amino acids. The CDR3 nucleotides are TGTGCCAGCAGTGACGGGACAGGGCGCCATGGCTACACCTTC. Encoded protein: CASSDGTGRHGYTF.

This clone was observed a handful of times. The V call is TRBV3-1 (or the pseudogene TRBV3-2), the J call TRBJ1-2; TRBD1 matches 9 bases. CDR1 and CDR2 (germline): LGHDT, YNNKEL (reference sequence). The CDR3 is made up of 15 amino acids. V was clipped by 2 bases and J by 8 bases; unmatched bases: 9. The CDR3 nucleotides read TGTGCCAGCAGCCAATCGGGACAGGGATTAGGGGGCTACACCTTC. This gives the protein CASSQSGQGLGGYTF.

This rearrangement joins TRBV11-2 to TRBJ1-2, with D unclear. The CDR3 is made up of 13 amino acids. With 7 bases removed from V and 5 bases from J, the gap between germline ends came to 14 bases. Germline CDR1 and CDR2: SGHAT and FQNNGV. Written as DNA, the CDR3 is TGTGCCAGCATACGGGAAGAGGGATATGGCTACACCTTC. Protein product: CASIREEGYGYTF.

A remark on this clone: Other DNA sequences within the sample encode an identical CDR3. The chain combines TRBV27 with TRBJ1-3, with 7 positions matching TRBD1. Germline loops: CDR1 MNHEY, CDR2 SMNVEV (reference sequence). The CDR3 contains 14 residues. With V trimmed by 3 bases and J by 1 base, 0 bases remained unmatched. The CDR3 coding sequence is TGTGCCAGCAGTTTGACAGGGTCTGGAAACACCATATATTTT. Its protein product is CASSLTGSGNTIYF.

The chain's CDR3 is CATRDSSNYGYTF. The CDR3 coding sequence is TGTGCCACCCGGGACAGTTCTAACTATGGCTACACCTTC. The chain couples TRBV2 to TRBJ1-2; 7 positions match TRBD1. This CDR3 is 13 amino acids long. Germline V gene sequence: CDR1 SNHLY, CDR2 FYNNEI. Trimming took 10 bases from V and 0 from J; bases not matched to a gene: 5.

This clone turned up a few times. As DNA, the CDR3 is TGCGCCAGCAGCTTGAGAACGGGGGGCCAAGAGACCCAGTACTTC. Encoded protein: CASSLRTGGQETQYF. The chain employs TRBV5-1 and TRBJ2-5, with TRBD2 identical over 7 bases. V gave up 1 base and J gave up 1 base; unmatched junction bases: 4. CDR3 size: 15 residues. The germline CDR1 and CDR2 sequences are SGHRS and YFSETQ.

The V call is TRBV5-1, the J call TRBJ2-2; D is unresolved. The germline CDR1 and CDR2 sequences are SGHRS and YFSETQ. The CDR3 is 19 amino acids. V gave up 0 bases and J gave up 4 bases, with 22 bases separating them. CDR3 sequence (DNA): TGCGCCAGCAGCTTGGGAGAGATGTTAGGATCCGGGTTCACCGGGGAGCTGTTTTTT. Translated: CASSLGEMLGSGFTGELFF.

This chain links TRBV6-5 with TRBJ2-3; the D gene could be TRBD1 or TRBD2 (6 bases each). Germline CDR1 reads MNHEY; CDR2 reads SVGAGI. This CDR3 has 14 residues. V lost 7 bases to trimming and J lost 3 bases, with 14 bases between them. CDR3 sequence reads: CASKKGGATDTQYF. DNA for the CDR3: TGTGCCAGCAAAAAGGGGGGCGCGACAGATACGCAGTATTTT.